This T cell receptor beta chain was sequenced for a study of blood T cell repertoires in COVID-19. Germline lookup yields CDR1 SGHNT and CDR2 YYREEE (reference sequence). V lost 0 bases to trimming and J lost 4 bases, with 10 bases between them. This CDR3 region has 14 residues. During active infection, Seattle patients enrolled and were then monitored through disease. Clones were read by immunoSEQ multiplex PCR, and TCRdb kept only the in-frame ones, dropping some. Of 150,000 to 200,000 clones listed, approximately 90% were seen once; the top ten hold about 12%. V gene TRBV5-4 combines with J gene TRBJ2-5, with D unclear. Sequenced: peripheral blood. This clonotype was sampled from a woman in her 70s with COVID-19, enrolled during active disease. CDR3 in DNA: TGTGCCAGCAGCTTGGACCGTAGAAGAGAGACCCAGTACTTC. This translates into CASSLDRRRETQYF.